The 10 T cell receptor beta chains in this list originate from one sample, sequenced in a study of T cell responses to AZD1222 COVID-19 vaccine. Produced via immunoSEQ multiplex PCR; TCRdb's table is partial and in-frame only. The sample has 95,000 or so clones; over 75% are singletons. Sequencing was performed on peripheral blood, taken on day 0 of AZD1222 vaccination. The receptors were gathered from an adult in good health.

V gene TRBV7-3 combines with J gene TRBJ2-2; TRBD2 aligns across 10 bases. CDR3 length: 18 residues. V was pared by 1 base and J by 1 base, with 6 bases of the junction left unmatched. Per germline, CDR1 SGHTA and CDR2 FQGTGA. The CDR3 DNA is TGTGCCAGCAGCTTAAGCCCCACTAGCGGGGTGAACACCGGGGAGCTGTTTTTT. Its translation: CASSLSPTSGVNTGELFF.

The chain has TRBV5-6 and TRBJ1-4, with D tentatively TRBD1 (5 bases). Germline-derived CDR1 and CDR2 are SGHDT and YYEEEE. The CDR3 runs 18 residues. V shed 3 bases and J shed 5 bases, with 23 bases lying between them. The CDR3 here is CASSSDLHRDGGNEKLFF. CDR3 in DNA: TGTGCCAGCAGCTCGGACTTACACCGGGACGGGGGAAATGAAAAACTGTTTTTT. The full variable domain, completed using reference TRBV5-6 and TRBJ1-4, is DAGVTQSPTHLIKTRGQQVTLRCSPKSGHDTVSWYQQALGQGPQFIFQYYEEEERQRGNFPDRFSGHQFPNYSSELNVNALLLGDSALYLCASSSDLHRDGGNEKLFFGSGTQLSVL.

The rearrangement links TRBV9 to TRBJ1-2; 7 bases agree with TRBD1. The CDR3 is 16 residues long. V shed 6 bases, J shed 5 bases, and the junction held 16 bases outside the gene matches. The germline V gene encodes CDR1 SGDLS and CDR2 YYNGEE. CDR3: CASTYPPGQWAYGYTF. DNA for the CDR3: TGTGCCAGCACCTACCCGCCGGGACAGTGGGCTTATGGCTACACCTTC.

The CDR3 sequence is CASSLVGGPFGYTF. The DNA of the CDR3 is TGTGCCAGCAGCTTAGTGGGGGGGCCCTTCGGCTACACCTTC. This chain links TRBV7-9 with TRBJ1-2; TRBD1 is a possible D gene (6 bases). Germline CDR1 SEHNR, CDR2 FQNEAQ (reference sequence). The CDR3 runs 14 residues. V lost 1 base, J lost 8 bases, and 14 bases lay in between.

This chain uses TRBV15 with TRBJ1-1; D not resolved. CDR1 LNHNV and CDR2 YYDKDF come from the germline V gene (reference sequence). The CDR3 has 14 residues. V was trimmed by 0 bases and J by 1 base, leaving 6 bases between them. The CDR3 DNA reads TGTGCCACCAGCAGAGATCGACAGAACACTGAAGCTTTCTTT. Encoded protein: CATSRDRQNTEAFF.

This clone was detected ten times or more. This rearrangement joins TRBV6-5 to TRBJ1-1; no clear D. The germline V gene encodes CDR1 MNHEY and CDR2 SVGAGI. CDR3 size: 14 residues. V lost 6 bases and J lost 1, with 12 bases in between. The CDR3 bases are TGTGCCAGCAGAGATATTAACAGGAACACTGAAGCTTTCTTT. It is translated as CASRDINRNTEAFF.

The gene calls are TRBV11-2 and TRBJ2-7; possibly TRBD1 for D (6 bases). Germline CDR1 SGHAT, CDR2 FQNNGV. V dropped 5 bases and J dropped 9 bases, with 17 bases sitting between them. This CDR3 is built from 13 residues. The CDR3: CASSPPDRKGQYF. The CDR3 DNA follows: TGTGCCAGCAGCCCACCCGACAGGAAAGGGCAGTACTTC.

The count of this clone is one. The V call is TRBV29-1, the J call TRBJ1-6; 7 bases fit TRBD1. Germline V lookup: CDR1 SQVTM, CDR2 ANQGSEA. This CDR3 comprises 13 residues. V gave up 7 bases and J gave up 7 bases; unmatched junction bases: 7. The CDR3 here is CSARRDRNSPLHF. CDR3 sequence (DNA): TGCAGCGCTAGGCGGGACAGAAATTCACCCCTCCACTTT.

J is TRBJ2-6 and V is TRBV4-1; D call uncertain. This CDR3 has 17 residues. Germline CDR1 is MGHRA and CDR2 is YSYEKL. The V end lost 0 bases, the J end lost 4 bases, and 13 bases lay between the germline ends. CDR3 in DNA: TGCGCCAGCAGCCAAGAGCTCCCCGGGTTCGGGGCCAACGTCCTGACTTTC. This encodes CASSQELPGFGANVLTF.

The chain uses TRBV2 and TRBJ1-5; a possible D gene is TRBD1 (5 bases). Germline lookup yields CDR1 SNHLY and CDR2 FYNNEI. V dropped 2 bases and J dropped 2 bases, with 10 bases sitting between them. This CDR3 is 15 amino acids long. The CDR3 region has the DNA TGTGCCAGCAGTGAACAGGGTGGGGGCAATCAGCCCCAGCATTTT. Its translation: CASSEQGGGNQPQHF.